This TCR beta chain was identified in a study of beta chain features in type 1 diabetes. CD45RO/CCR7/CD25/CD127/CD95/CD27 separated CD4+ naive, central memory, regulatory and stem cell-like memory cells by sorting. Whole-study findings and limits: For Type 1 diabetes patients, all four CD4+ subsets carried TCRB CDR3s that were moderately but significantly shorter. Patients showed naive, central memory and Treg TCRB repertoires that appeared more similar than those of healthy donors.

The V and J ends lost 4 bases and 7 bases respectively, with 16 bases between them. CDR1 is GTSNPN, CDR2 SVGIG, per germline (reference sequence). This CDR3 is built from 13 residues. About this clone itself: The antigen is undetermined.

The investigators reverse transcribed all of the isolated RNA, so they sequenced expressed TCRB transcripts. Repertoires were generated with immunoSEQ multiplex PCR, while TCRdb's copy carries only in-frame clones and drops some. The table lists about 660,000 clones, roughly 13% of them singletons, with roughly 0.04% in the top ten. The receptor was derived from a man aged 18-30 years with type 1 diabetes. The rearrangement uses TRBV30 and TRBJ1-2; tentative D call: TRBD1 (5 bases). Source material: naive CD4+ T cells from blood. The CDR3 nucleotides are TGTGCCTGGACCGTGGACACATATAGTGGCTACACCTTC. Translated, it gives CAWTVDTYSGYTF.